These T cell receptor beta chains were read from a single sample in a study of blood T cell repertoires in COVID-19. Only in-frame clones appear in the TCRdb table, and some are missing; sequencing was by immunoSEQ multiplex PCR. The sample lists under 100,000 clones, about 85% occurring once. Material for sequencing was peripheral blood. The source of these receptors is a man older than 75 with active or convalescent COVID-19. The CDR3 runs from the conserved cysteine through the conserved F or W. A D gene is named only where the DNA matches it firmly. Expanded clones are given a class, and other clones once, few, many or no size at all.

>.|.|TRBV19|TRBJ2-5
CASSIRQMGQETQYF
TGTGCCAGTAGTATTAGACAGATGGGACAAGAGACCCAGTACTTC
>.|.|TRBV6-1|TRBJ2-5
CASKTAGGEAQYF
TGTGCCAGCAAAACAGCGGGCGGCGAGGCCCAGTACTTC
>.|.|TRBV12-5|TRBJ1-2
CASGLRPGGYTF
TGTGCTAGTGGTCTCCGCCCGGGAGGCTACACCTTC
>.|.|TRBV18|TRBJ1-6
CASSPGVRGNSPLHF
TGTGCCAGCTCACCCGGGGTCCGAGGAAATTCACCCCTCCACTTT
>TRBD2|.|TRBV28|TRBJ2-5
CASSRGTSGAMYQETQYF
TGTGCCAGCAGCCGTGGGACTAGCGGGGCCATGTACCAAGAGACCCAGTACTTC
>.|.|TRBV21-1|TRBJ1-2
CASSKTRTDNYGYTF
TGTGCCAGCAGCAAAACCCGGACAGATAACTATGGCTACACCTTC
>.|.|TRBV5-1|TRBJ1-1
CASSLARDTRDTEAFF
TGCGCCAGCAGCTTAGCCCGGGACACCCGGGACACTGAAGCTTTCTTT
>TRBD1|.|TRBV19|TRBJ1-2
CASSRGQYGYTF
TGTGCCAGTAGTAGGGGACAGTATGGCTACACCTTC
>TRBD1|.|TRBV2|TRBJ1-5
CASSGGTGQGYGNQPQHF
TGTGCCAGCAGTGGTGGGACAGGGCAAGGTTATGGCAATCAGCCCCAGCATTTT
>.|.|TRBV9|TRBJ1-3
CASSPYLRGGNTIYF
TGTGCCAGCAGCCCATACCTTAGGGGGGGAAACACCATATATTTT
>.|.|TRBV6-6|TRBJ1-2
CASSYSMPGAGHGYTF
TGTGCCAGCAGTTACTCGATGCCCGGTGCAGGACACGGCTACACCTTC
>TRBD1|.|TRBV7-8|TRBJ1-1
CASSLMTGATTEAFF
TGTGCCAGCAGCTTGATGACAGGGGCAACCACTGAAGCTTTCTTT
>.|.|TRBV6-1|TRBJ1-5
CASSEALRETYNQPQHF
TGTGCCAGCAGTGAAGCGCTTCGGGAGACCTACAATCAGCCCCAGCATTTT
>TRBD1|.|TRBV5-1|TRBJ2-2
CASSLGRGPSGGELFF
TGCGCCAGCAGCTTGGGCAGGGGGCCTTCGGGCGGGGAGCTGTTTTTT
>.|.|TRBV4-2|TRBJ1-5
CASRQDSNQPQHF
TGTGCCAGCCGACAGGATAGCAATCAGCCCCAGCATTTT
>TRBD1|.|TRBV7-8|TRBJ2-3
CASSSPDRTSTDTQYF
TGTGCCAGCAGCTCCCCGGACAGGACCAGCACAGATACGCAGTATTTT
>TRBD1|once|TRBV4-1|TRBJ1-2
CASSQGGGRGRGYTF
TGCGCCAGCAGCCAAGGAGGTGGCAGGGGGCGAGGCTACACCTTC
>.|.|TRBV18|TRBJ2-5
CASSSQETQYF
TGTGCCAGCTCATCTCAAGAGACCCAGTACTTC
>.|.|TRBV4-3|TRBJ1-4
CASSQNGRDFEKLFF
TGCGCCAGCAGCCAGAACGGGAGGGATTTTGAAAAACTGTTTTTT
>.|.|TRBV4-1|TRBJ2-5
CASSQFTASVGETQYF
TGCGCCAGCAGCCAATTTACCGCTAGCGTAGGAGAGACCCAGTACTTC
>TRBD2|.|TRBV27|TRBJ2-3
CASRPTGFRRGGTDTQYF
TGTGCCAGCAGGCCGACCGGTTTTAGGCGGGGGGGCACAGATACGCAGTATTTT
>.|.|TRBV19|TRBJ1-2
CASRNSNYGYTF
TGTGCCAGTAGGAACAGTAACTATGGCTACACCTTC
>.|.|TRBV5-6|TRBJ2-4
CASSSRVSSQYF
TGTGCCAGCAGCTCGCGGGTCAGCTCTCAGTACTTC
>.|.|TRBV7-2|TRBJ2-2
CASSLRRTTGELFF
TGTGCCAGCAGCTTACGGAGGACCACCGGGGAGCTGTTTTTT
>TRBD1|.|TRBV10-3|TRBJ2-7
CAAADRADEQYF
TGTGCCGCCGCGGACAGGGCTGACGAGCAGTACTTC
>TRBD1|few|TRBV11-2|TRBJ2-5
CASSPPGRGHRETQYF
TGTGCCAGCAGCCCCCCCGGCAGGGGGCATCGGGAGACCCAGTACTTC
>TRBD2|few|TRBV7-8|TRBJ2-3
CASSLLSGGGDTQYF
TGTGCCAGCAGCTTACTAAGCGGGGGAGGAGATACGCAGTATTTT
>.|few|TRBV5-6|TRBJ1-3
CASSWGGHGVSGNTIYF
TGTGCCAGCAGCTGGGGTGGACATGGGGTCTCTGGAAACACCATATATTTT
>.|.|TRBV5-1|TRBJ1-1
CASSWATVNTEAFF
TGCGCCAGCAGCTGGGCGACAGTCAACACTGAAGCTTTCTTT
>.|.|TRBV20-1|TRBJ1-4
CSASRDMATNEKLFF
TGCAGTGCTAGTAGGGACATGGCAACTAATGAAAAACTGTTTTTT
>.|.|TRBV30|TRBJ1-5
CAWSGGINNQPQHF
TGTGCCTGGAGTGGAGGGATAAACAATCAGCCCCAGCATTTT
>TRBD2|.|TRBV29-1|TRBJ2-3
CSVIRGGRTDTQYF
TGCAGCGTAATCCGGGGGGGCCGGACAGATACGCAGTATTTT
>TRBD1|.|TRBV10-2|TRBJ2-7
CASGPAGQVLSYEQYF
TGCGCCAGCGGGCCCGCAGGACAGGTTCTCTCCTACGAGCAGTACTTC
>.|.|TRBV11-2|TRBJ2-5
CASSSGAGVGTQYF
TGTGCCAGCAGCTCGGGCGCCGGGGTTGGGACCCAGTACTTC
>TRBD2|.|TRBV5-6|TRBJ2-3
CASSSLAGTDTQYF
TGTGCCAGCAGCTCACTAGCGGGGACAGATACGCAGTATTTT
>.|.|TRBV18|TRBJ1-6
CASSQQGSYNSPLHF
TGTGCCAGCTCACAGCAGGGGTCGTATAATTCACCCCTCCACTTT
>TRBD1|once|TRBV7-9|TRBJ1-1
CASSQGTVNTEAFF
TGTGCCAGCAGCCAAGGGACAGTGAACACTGAAGCTTTCTTT